This T cell receptor (beta chain) was observed in a study of control samples from healthy donors and cancer patients. The table came from immunoSEQ multiplex PCR; TCRdb's copy has only in-frame clones and leaves some out. The table records 200,000 to 250,000 clones, about 94% of them present only once. The germline V and J ends were trimmed by 5 bases and 4 bases, with 11 bases remaining between them. The CDR3 length is 12 residues. Germline V lookup: CDR1 SQVTM, CDR2 ANQGSEA. The rearrangement links TRBV29-1 to TRBJ1-1; D unclear. Sequences were obtained from blood. This receptor was obtained from a man over 45 in good health. In DNA form, the CDR3 reads TGCAGCGTTTCAGTATCGAGCACTGAAGCTTTCTTT. Its protein product is CSVSVSSTEAFF. The full variable domain, with the rest looked up from reference TRBV29-1 and TRBJ1-1, is SAVISQKPSRDICQRGTSLTIQCQVDSQVTMMFWYRQQPGQSLTLIATANQGSEATYESGFVIDKFPISRPNLTFSTLTVSNMSPEDSSIYLCSVSVSSTEAFFGQGTRLTVV.